The rows below give T cell receptor beta chains drawn from one sample of a study of T cell responses to AZD1222 COVID-19 vaccine. Using immunoSEQ multiplex PCR, the repertoire was profiled, and TCRdb retains in-frame clones only, with some absent. The data show about 140,000 clones, roughly 90% seen once. Sequences were derived from peripheral blood, sampled on day 0 of AZD1222 vaccination. All receptors come from an adult in good health. Each CDR3 is given with its conserved first and last residue. D genes are given only for firm matches. Clone size, where shown, is once, few, many, or a class for clones that have expanded.

j_call v_call clone_size d_call cdr3_aa cdr3_nt
TRBJ2-2 TRBV7-2 NA NA CASSPGASGNTGELFF TGTGCCAGCAGCCCGGGGGCTAGCGGGAACACCGGGGAGCTGTTTTTT
TRBJ2-7 TRBV4-3 NA TRBD1 CASSQAAGQGKYEQYF TGCGCCAGCAGCCAAGCTGCTGGACAGGGGAAATACGAGCAGTACTTC
TRBJ1-6 TRBV2 few NA CASSDAGTLNSPLHF TGTGCCAGCAGTGATGCCGGGACACTTAATTCACCCCTCCACTTT
TRBJ1-1 TRBV11-3 NA TRBD1 CASSRDRGTEAFF TGTGCCAGCAGCCGAGACAGGGGCACTGAAGCTTTCTTT
TRBJ2-5 TRBV28 NA NA CASTRRDFQETQYF TGTGCCAGCACCAGAAGGGACTTCCAAGAGACCCAGTACTTC
TRBJ2-1 TRBV4-1 NA TRBD2 CASSDQRGGSYNEQFF TGCGCCAGCAGCGACCAGCGGGGGGGCTCCTACAATGAGCAGTTCTTC
TRBJ2-1 TRBV7-9 NA TRBD2 CASSFWASGTDEQFF TGTGCCAGCAGCTTCTGGGCTAGCGGGACGGATGAGCAGTTCTTC
TRBJ1-1 TRBV29-1 NA TRBD1 CSVGGLTGGQYTEAFF TGCAGCGTGGGGGGCCTGACAGGGGGTCAGTACACTGAAGCTTTCTTT
TRBJ2-4 TRBV7-8 NA NA CASSLSRVWENIQYF TGTGCCAGCAGCTTATCTAGGGTTTGGGAAAACATTCAGTACTTC
TRBJ1-1 TRBV13 NA NA CASSLGGGKMTEAFF TGTGCCAGCAGCTTAGGAGGGGGAAAAATGACTGAAGCTTTCTTT
TRBJ2-1 TRBV28 medium-sized TRBD2 CASSLAGDGYNEQFF TGTGCCAGCAGTTTAGCGGGAGACGGCTACAATGAGCAGTTCTTC
TRBJ1-5 TRBV21-1 NA NA CASAMEFYSNQPQHF TGTGCCAGTGCCATGGAGTTTTATAGCAATCAGCCCCAGCATTTT
TRBJ2-5 TRBV9 NA TRBD2 CASSATSGGRGETQYF TGTGCCAGCAGCGCGACTAGCGGGGGCCGGGGGGAGACCCAGTACTTC
TRBJ1-5 TRBV5-1 NA NA CASSQPGGRKPQHF TGCGCCAGCAGCCAGCCCGGGGGGAGGAAGCCCCAGCATTTT
TRBJ2-7 TRBV27 few TRBD2 CASSLLAGFYEQYF TGTGCCAGCAGTTTACTAGCGGGATTTTACGAGCAGTACTTC
TRBJ2-1 TRBV7-2 NA NA CASSFRGAPNEQFF TGTGCCAGCAGCTTTCGGGGGGCTCCCAATGAGCAGTTCTTC
TRBJ1-6 TRBV4-3 few TRBD1 CASSQDRGTGLSNSPLHF TGCGCCAGCAGCCAAGATCGGGGGACAGGGTTGAGTAATTCACCCCTCCACTTT
TRBJ1-2 TRBV19 few NA CASSIDRGSYGYTF TGTGCCAGTAGTATAGATCGGGGATCCTATGGCTACACCTTC
TRBJ1-6 TRBV19 NA NA CASSPGNYNSPLHF TGTGCCAGTAGTCCAGGAAACTATAATTCACCCCTCCACTTT
TRBJ2-5 TRBV15 NA NA CATSRDQETQYF TGTGCCACCAGCAGAGACCAAGAGACCCAGTACTTC
TRBJ1-6 TRBV2 once NA CASSEEQFNSPLHF TGTGCCAGCAGTGAAGAGCAGTTTAATTCACCCCTCCACTTT
TRBJ2-7 TRBV6-5 NA TRBD1 CASSYVRDSSYEQYF TGTGCCAGCAGTTACGTCCGGGACAGTTCCTACGAGCAGTACTTC
TRBJ2-3 TRBV7-2 once TRBD2 CASREWGGFPDTQYF TGTGCCAGCAGAGAGTGGGGGGGGTTTCCAGATACGCAGTATTTT
TRBJ1-4 TRBV6-5 NA NA CASRAGVEKLFF TGTGCCAGCAGGGCAGGGGTCGAAAAACTGTTTTTT
TRBJ2-7 TRBV19 few NA CASSIAEDSSYEQYF TGTGCCAGTAGTATAGCAGAGGATAGCTCCTACGAGCAGTACTTC
TRBJ1-5 TRBV28 NA NA CASIPLPGVHSNQPQHF TGTGCCAGCATACCCCTGCCAGGGGTCCATAGCAATCAGCCCCAGCATTTT
TRBJ2-1 TRBV6-4 NA TRBD2 CASSEEASGAPSYNEQFF TGTGCCAGCAGTGAAGAGGCTAGCGGAGCCCCTTCCTACAATGAGCAGTTCTTC
TRBJ2-2 TRBV28 NA NA CASSFLIGGTGELFF TGTGCCAGCAGTTTTCTGATCGGCGGAACCGGGGAGCTGTTTTTT
TRBJ2-1 TRBV5-6 once TRBD2 CASSRGLAGGRGKRNEQFF TGTGCCAGCAGCCGCGGACTAGCGGGGGGAAGAGGGAAGAGGAATGAGCAGTTCTTC
TRBJ2-7 TRBV5-8 once TRBD1 CASSRGQSSYEQYF TGTGCCAGCAGCCGGGGACAGAGCTCCTACGAGCAGTACTTC
TRBJ1-1 TRBV18 NA NA CASSPYGGVNTEAFF TGTGCCAGCTCACCATATGGGGGGGTGAACACTGAAGCTTTCTTT
TRBJ1-4 TRBV28 NA TRBD1 CASSLTRGGPGEKLFF TGTGCCAGCAGCCTAACCCGAGGGGGCCCGGGTGAAAAACTGTTTTTT
TRBJ2-7 TRBV6-6 NA NA CATRRDSYEQYF TGTGCCACCCGCCGAGACTCCTACGAGCAGTACTTC
TRBJ1-4 TRBV19 NA NA CASSMLRGHEKLFF TGTGCCAGTAGCATGCTTCGTGGTCATGAAAAACTGTTTTTT
TRBJ1-3 TRBV3-1/TRBV3-2 NA TRBD1 CASSTGTGYPSGNTIYF TGTGCCAGCAGCACCGGGACAGGGTACCCCTCTGGAAACACCATATATTTT
TRBJ2-3 TRBV7-8 NA TRBD2 CASSVGTSPRDTQYF TGTGCCAGCAGCGTCGGGACTAGCCCCCGCGATACGCAGTATTTT
TRBJ1-2 TRBV2 few NA CASSGDLYYGYTF TGTGCCAGCAGTGGGGACCTTTACTATGGCTACACCTTC
TRBJ1-4 TRBV7-9 NA NA CASSALGATNEKLFF TGTGCCAGCAGCGCGTTAGGGGCAACTAATGAAAAACTGTTTTTT
TRBJ2-7 TRBV4-2 NA TRBD2 CASSQDPREGEQYF TGTGCCAGCAGCCAAGATCCGCGGGAGGGCGAGCAGTACTTC
TRBJ2-3 TRBV6-4 NA TRBD2 CASSADSGAGTDTQYF TGTGCCAGCAGTGCGGATAGCGGGGCCGGAACAGATACGCAGTATTTT
TRBJ1-6 TRBV2 NA NA CASTLDTFYNSPLHF TGTGCCAGCACCCTAGACACCTTCTATAATTCACCCCTCCACTTT
TRBJ2-5 TRBV14 NA NA CASSQELGGTQYF TGTGCCAGCAGCCAAGAGTTGGGGGGGACCCAGTACTTC
TRBJ2-1 TRBV28 once NA CASRGHQGGSYNEQFF TGTGCCAGCAGGGGGCATCAGGGGGGCTCCTACAATGAGCAGTTCTTC
TRBJ2-3 TRBV3-1/TRBV3-2 NA TRBD2 CASSQAGGPDTQYF TGTGCCAGCAGCCAAGCGGGAGGCCCAGATACGCAGTATTTT
TRBJ1-1 TRBV7-8 NA NA CASSLVPGRMSTEAFF TGTGCCAGCAGCTTAGTTCCAGGGAGAATGAGCACTGAAGCTTTCTTT
TRBJ1-1 TRBV7-6 NA NA CASSSAGLRNTEAFF TGTGCCAGCAGCTCAGCAGGGTTGCGGAACACTGAAGCTTTCTTT
TRBJ1-2 TRBV10-3 NA NA CAISGREQEGYTF TGTGCCATCAGTGGGAGGGAACAGGAGGGCTACACCTTC
TRBJ2-7 TRBV4-1 NA TRBD1 CASSLSLGTEVTYEQYF TGCGCCAGCAGTCTATCTTTAGGGACAGAGGTCACCTACGAGCAGTACTTC
TRBJ2-3 TRBV11-1 NA NA CASSLVYAGADTQYF TGTGCCAGCAGCTTAGTATATGCTGGGGCAGATACGCAGTATTTT
TRBJ1-2 TRBV5-1 NA TRBD1 CASSWGQGRGYTF TGCGCCAGCAGCTGGGGACAGGGCCGAGGCTACACCTTC
TRBJ1-2 TRBV29-1 once NA CSVDFNYGYTF TGCAGCGTTGACTTCAACTATGGCTACACCTTC
TRBJ1-2 TRBV7-8 NA NA CASSLAGTDGYTF TGTGCCAGCAGCTTAGCCGGGACCGACGGCTACACCTTC
TRBJ1-2 TRBV28 once TRBD1 CASSSRGTGNGYTF TGTGCCAGCAGTTCTCGTGGGACAGGGAACGGCTACACCTTC
TRBJ2-7 TRBV6-1 NA NA CASSESLGGSYEQYF TGTGCCAGCAGTGAATCCCTAGGGGGTTCCTACGAGCAGTACTTC
TRBJ2-3 TRBV7-2 NA TRBD1 CASSRARDRGTDTQYF TGTGCCAGCAGCCGCGCCCGGGACAGGGGTACAGATACGCAGTATTTT
TRBJ2-7 TRBV10-1 NA TRBD2 CARVAGASYEQYF TGCGCCAGGGTAGCGGGGGCCTCCTACGAGCAGTACTTC
TRBJ1-1 TRBV29-1 NA NA CSVEDPLDRLEAFF TGCAGCGTTGAAGACCCCCTAGACAGGCTTGAAGCTTTCTTT